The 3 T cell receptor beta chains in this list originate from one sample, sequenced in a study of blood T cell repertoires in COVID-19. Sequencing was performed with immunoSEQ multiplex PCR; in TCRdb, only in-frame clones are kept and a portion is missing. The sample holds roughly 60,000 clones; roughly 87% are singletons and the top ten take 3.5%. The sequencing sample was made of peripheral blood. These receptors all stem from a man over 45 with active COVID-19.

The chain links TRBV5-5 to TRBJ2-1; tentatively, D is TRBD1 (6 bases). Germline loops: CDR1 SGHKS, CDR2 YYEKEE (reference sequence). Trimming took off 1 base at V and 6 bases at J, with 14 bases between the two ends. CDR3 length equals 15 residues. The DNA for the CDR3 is TGTGCCAGCAGCTTGTACAGGGCGGGTATCAATGAGCAGTTCTTC. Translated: CASSLYRAGINEQFF.

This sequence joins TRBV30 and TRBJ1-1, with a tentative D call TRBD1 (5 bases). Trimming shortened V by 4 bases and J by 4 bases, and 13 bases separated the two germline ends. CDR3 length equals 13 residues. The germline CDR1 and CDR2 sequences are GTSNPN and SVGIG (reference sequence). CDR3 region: CAWIQVRGTEAFF. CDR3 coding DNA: TGTGCCTGGATACAGGTGCGGGGCACTGAAGCTTTCTTT.

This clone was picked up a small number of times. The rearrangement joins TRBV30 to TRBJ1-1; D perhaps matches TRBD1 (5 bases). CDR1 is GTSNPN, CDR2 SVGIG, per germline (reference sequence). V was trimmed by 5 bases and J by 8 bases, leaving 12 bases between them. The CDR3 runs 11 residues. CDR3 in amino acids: CAWSGGIEAFF. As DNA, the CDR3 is TGTGCCTGGTCCGGGGGAATAGAAGCTTTCTTT. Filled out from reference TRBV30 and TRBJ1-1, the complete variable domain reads SQTIHQWPATLVQPVGSPLSLECTVEGTSNPNLYWYRQAAGRGLQLLFYSVGIGQISSEVPQNLSASRPQDRQFILSSKKLLLSDSGFYLCAWSGGIEAFFGQGTRLTVV.